This TCR beta chain emerged from a study of shared clonotypes between healthy human individuals. Among the donors, all were Caucasian adults who lived in Nashville, Tennessee. The V and J ends lost 1 base and 2 bases, in that order; junction bases with no gene match: 2. The CDR3 contains 16 residues. In germline, CDR1 is LGHNA, CDR2 YNFKEQ. Measured with immunoSEQ multiplex PCR; TCRdb has only the in-frame clones, and not every one. The sample carries approximately 2,300,000 clones, 80% to 95% recorded once. The receptor was isolated from a man between 18 and 35 years old in good health. Some clones in this sample may be carry-over from other donors' samples. Specimen: naive CD4+ T cells from PBMCs. Noted subset: CD45RA+ positively selected. The chain couples TRBV4-2 to TRBJ2-7; 13 positions match TRBD2. CDR3 sequence reads: CASSQVLAGGPYEQYF. In nucleotides, the CDR3 is TGTGCCAGCAGCCAAGTACTAGCGGGAGGGCCCTACGAGCAGTACTTC.